The rows below give T cell receptor beta chains drawn from one sample of a study of T cells in localized non-small cell lung cancer. Method: immunoSEQ multiplex PCR; TCRdb's copy keeps in-frame clones and lacks some. The sample holds around 1,400 clones; 31% are singletons and the top ten take 15%. This specimen consisted of normal lung tissue next to the tumor, obtained before any cancer treatment. All receptors derive from a female donor older than 55 with stage I lung adenocarcinoma. CDR3s include the opening cysteine and the closing phenylalanine or tryptophan. A D gene is named only where the DNA matches it firmly. Clone size, where shown, is once, few, many, or a class for clones that have expanded.

clone size: few; J gene: TRBJ2-3; CDR3 length: 13; V gene: TRBV7-1; D gene: -; CDR3 DNA: TGTGCCAGCAGTCCCGGCGGCTCAGATACGCAGTATTTT; CDR3 protein: CASSPGGSDTQYF
clone size: medium-sized; J gene: TRBJ1-1; CDR3 length: 16; V gene: TRBV11-3; D gene: -; CDR3 DNA: TGTGCCAGCAGCTCCGGACTACTGGGGATGAACACTGAAGCTTTCTTT; CDR3 protein: CASSSGLLGMNTEAFF
clone size: -; J gene: TRBJ1-6; CDR3 length: 13; V gene: TRBV29-1; D gene: -; CDR3 DNA: TGCAGCGGGAAACTGGGAGATAATTCACCCCTCCACTTT; CDR3 protein: CSGKLGDNSPLHF
clone size: large; J gene: TRBJ1-5; CDR3 length: 15; V gene: TRBV9; D gene: TRBD1; CDR3 DNA: TGTGCCAGCAGCTCCATTGGGACAGAAAATCAGCCCCAGCATTTT; CDR3 protein: CASSSIGTENQPQHF
clone size: large; J gene: TRBJ2-1; CDR3 length: 14; V gene: TRBV11-3; D gene: -; CDR3 DNA: TGTGCCAGCAGTTTAGAGGGGTACAACAATGAGCAGTTCTTC; CDR3 protein: CASSLEGYNNEQFF
clone size: once; J gene: TRBJ1-2; CDR3 length: 12; V gene: TRBV28; D gene: -; CDR3 DNA: TGTGCCAGCAGTTACGGTGGATATGGCTACACCTTC; CDR3 protein: CASSYGGYGYTF
clone size: few; J gene: TRBJ1-1; CDR3 length: 16; V gene: TRBV11-3; D gene: TRBD1; CDR3 DNA: TGTGCCAGCAGCTCCTCATCCCGGACAGGCTCGGCTGAAGCTTTCTTT; CDR3 protein: CASSSSSRTGSAEAFF
clone size: -; J gene: TRBJ2-2; CDR3 length: 14; V gene: TRBV16; D gene: -; CDR3 DNA: TGTGCCAGCAGCCAATGGGAAGGTCCCGGGGAGCTGTTTTTT; CDR3 protein: CASSQWEGPGELFF
clone size: -; J gene: TRBJ2-2; CDR3 length: 14; V gene: TRBV19; D gene: -; CDR3 DNA: TGTGCCAGTATAGGAGGGGGGGTCACCGGGGAGCTGTTTTTT; CDR3 protein: CASIGGGVTGELFF
clone size: -; J gene: TRBJ2-1; CDR3 length: 16; V gene: TRBV10-2; D gene: -; CDR3 DNA: TGCGCCAGCAGTCCGGGGCCTGGGCGTGGATTCAATGAGCAGTTCTTC; CDR3 protein: CASSPGPGRGFNEQFF
clone size: few; J gene: TRBJ1-1; CDR3 length: 14; V gene: TRBV11-3; D gene: TRBD1; CDR3 DNA: TGTGCCAGCAGCCGGGGACAGTATAACACTGAAGCTTTCTTT; CDR3 protein: CASSRGQYNTEAFF
clone size: -; J gene: TRBJ1-4; CDR3 length: 13; V gene: TRBV6-8; D gene: -; CDR3 DNA: TGTGCCAGCGGAAGGGCAGCTAATGAAAAACTGTTTTTT; CDR3 protein: CASGRAANEKLFF
clone size: -; J gene: TRBJ1-1; CDR3 length: 14; V gene: TRBV11-3; D gene: -; CDR3 DNA: TGTGCCAGCAGCTTTATTGCCGGGACAAATGAAGCTTTCTTT; CDR3 protein: CASSFIAGTNEAFF
clone size: -; J gene: TRBJ1-3; CDR3 length: 15; V gene: TRBV5-1; D gene: -; CDR3 DNA: TGCGCCAGCAGCGTCGAGGGTGGGTCTGGAAACACCATATATTTT; CDR3 protein: CASSVEGGSGNTIYF
clone size: -; J gene: TRBJ1-5; CDR3 length: 16; V gene: TRBV9; D gene: TRBD1; CDR3 DNA: TGTGCCAGCAGTTTCCCTGACAGGGGAGGAGGTCAGCCCCAGCATTTT; CDR3 protein: CASSFPDRGGGQPQHF
clone size: -; J gene: TRBJ2-5; CDR3 length: 15; V gene: TRBV19; D gene: -; CDR3 DNA: TGTGCCAGTAGTGATAGGAACAGGGCACAAGAGACCCAGTACTTC; CDR3 protein: CASSDRNRAQETQYF
clone size: few; J gene: TRBJ2-2; CDR3 length: 15; V gene: TRBV11-3; D gene: -; CDR3 DNA: TGTGCCAGCAGTTCTGGGGGGCTCAACACCGGGGAGCTGTTTTTT; CDR3 protein: CASSSGGLNTGELFF
clone size: -; J gene: TRBJ1-1; CDR3 length: 12; V gene: TRBV29-1; D gene: -; CDR3 DNA: TGCAGCGCCCGTTGGGTCAACACTGAAGCTTTCTTT; CDR3 protein: CSARWVNTEAFF
clone size: medium-sized; J gene: TRBJ1-1; CDR3 length: 16; V gene: TRBV6-8; D gene: -; CDR3 DNA: TGTGCCAGCAGTTACCTAGTAATCGATTTGAACACTGAAGCTTTCTTT; CDR3 protein: CASSYLVIDLNTEAFF
clone size: -; J gene: TRBJ1-1; CDR3 length: 17; V gene: TRBV6-8; D gene: TRBD1; CDR3 DNA: TGTGCCATCAGCCCAGCCCATGGGACAGCCTACAACACTGAAGCTTTCTTT; CDR3 protein: CAISPAHGTAYNTEAFF
clone size: once; J gene: TRBJ2-3; CDR3 length: 15; V gene: TRBV19; D gene: TRBD1; CDR3 DNA: TGTGCCAGTAGTATTAGTACAGGGGGATCAAATACGCAGTATTTT; CDR3 protein: CASSISTGGSNTQYF
clone size: few; J gene: TRBJ2-1; CDR3 length: 15; V gene: TRBV6-8; D gene: -; CDR3 DNA: TGTGCCAGCAGTGTTCGGGGAGACAACTACAATGAGCAGTTCTTC; CDR3 protein: CASSVRGDNYNEQFF
clone size: large; J gene: TRBJ1-3; CDR3 length: 16; V gene: TRBV11-3; D gene: -; CDR3 DNA: TGTGCCAGCAGCTTGCGAGGACAGTACTCTGGAAACACCATATATTTT; CDR3 protein: CASSLRGQYSGNTIYF
clone size: -; J gene: TRBJ2-1; CDR3 length: 20; V gene: TRBV12-5; D gene: TRBD2; CDR3 DNA: TGTGCTAGTGGTTTGGTATACGCTAGCGGGGGGGTAGCGTCCTACAATGAGCAGTTCTTC; CDR3 protein: CASGLVYASGGVASYNEQFF
clone size: medium-sized; J gene: TRBJ2-5; CDR3 length: 15; V gene: TRBV6-8; D gene: -; CDR3 DNA: TGTGCCAGCAGTCACCCTGGGGCGTACCAAGAGACCCAGTACTTC; CDR3 protein: CASSHPGAYQETQYF
clone size: -; J gene: TRBJ2-5; CDR3 length: 14; V gene: TRBV19; D gene: -; CDR3 DNA: TGTGCCAGCTCTTGGGGGCAGATAGGAGAGACCCAGTACTTC; CDR3 protein: CASSWGQIGETQYF
clone size: medium-sized; J gene: TRBJ2-1; CDR3 length: 16; V gene: TRBV11-3; D gene: TRBD2; CDR3 DNA: TGTGCCAGCAGCTTAAGGGCAGCGGGGGACCTCAATGAGCAGTTCTTC; CDR3 protein: CASSLRAAGDLNEQFF
clone size: -; J gene: TRBJ1-1; CDR3 length: 14; V gene: TRBV15; D gene: -; CDR3 DNA: TGTGCCACCAGCAGAGAAACCCTAAGGAGTGAAGCTTTCTTT; CDR3 protein: CATSRETLRSEAFF
clone size: -; J gene: TRBJ1-1; CDR3 length: 19; V gene: TRBV28; D gene: TRBD1; CDR3 DNA: TGTGCCAGCAGTTTGGGATTGACAGGGGGGTCAGAGCTAGGCACTGAAGCTTTCTTT; CDR3 protein: CASSLGLTGGSELGTEAFF
clone size: -; J gene: TRBJ1-2; CDR3 length: 14; V gene: TRBV19; D gene: -; CDR3 DNA: TGTGCCAGTAGTATAGGGCGGCAGGGTGGTGACTACACCTTC; CDR3 protein: CASSIGRQGGDYTF
clone size: few; J gene: TRBJ2-1; CDR3 length: 15; V gene: TRBV11-3; D gene: -; CDR3 DNA: TGTGCCAGCAGACGGATAGGGGGCTCCTACAATGAGCAGTTCTTC; CDR3 protein: CASRRIGGSYNEQFF
clone size: few; J gene: TRBJ1-2; CDR3 length: 15; V gene: TRBV5-1; D gene: -; CDR3 DNA: TGCGCCAGCAGACGAAACTCACAGGGCCCCTATGGCTACACCTTC; CDR3 protein: CASRRNSQGPYGYTF
clone size: few; J gene: TRBJ1-1; CDR3 length: 15; V gene: TRBV18; D gene: -; CDR3 DNA: TGTGCCAGCTCACGGGAGCGGAGCCGGAACACTGAAGCTTTCTTT; CDR3 protein: CASSRERSRNTEAFF
clone size: -; J gene: TRBJ2-2; CDR3 length: 16; V gene: TRBV19; D gene: TRBD1; CDR3 DNA: TGTGCCAGTAGTATACCAGGACAGGGGGGCACCGGGGAGCTGTTTTTT; CDR3 protein: CASSIPGQGGTGELFF
clone size: few; J gene: TRBJ1-6; CDR3 length: 17; V gene: TRBV6-8; D gene: -; CDR3 DNA: TGTGCCAGCAGTTACTCCGTGGGGGGTACCTATAATTCACCCCTCCACTTT; CDR3 protein: CASSYSVGGTYNSPLHF
clone size: -; J gene: TRBJ2-7; CDR3 length: 15; V gene: TRBV29-1; D gene: TRBD1; CDR3 DNA: TGCAGCGTTGAAGACCCCGACAGGGCCTCCTACGAGCAGTACTTC; CDR3 protein: CSVEDPDRASYEQYF
clone size: many; J gene: TRBJ2-5; CDR3 length: 16; V gene: TRBV11-3; D gene: -; CDR3 DNA: TGTGCCAGCAGCAAAAGACAGGCGGTTCGACAAGAGACCCAGTACTTC; CDR3 protein: CASSKRQAVRQETQYF
clone size: -; J gene: TRBJ1-4; CDR3 length: 16; V gene: TRBV6-8; D gene: -; CDR3 DNA: TGTGCCAGCAGTTACTCGCAGGGGACAACTAATGAAAAACTGTTTTTT; CDR3 protein: CASSYSQGTTNEKLFF
clone size: medium-sized; J gene: TRBJ2-1; CDR3 length: 15; V gene: TRBV11-3; D gene: TRBD2; CDR3 DNA: TGTGCCAGCAGCTGGACTAGCGGGGCCCACGTTGAGCAGTTCTTC; CDR3 protein: CASSWTSGAHVEQFF
clone size: -; J gene: TRBJ2-7; CDR3 length: 16; V gene: TRBV6-8; D gene: TRBD1; CDR3 DNA: TGTGCCAGCTACCCACAAGGGGCAGGGGGCCGCTACGAGCAGTACTTC; CDR3 protein: CASYPQGAGGRYEQYF
clone size: few; J gene: TRBJ1-6; CDR3 length: 17; V gene: TRBV19; D gene: TRBD1; CDR3 DNA: TGTGCCAGTAGTATACAGGCAGGGGGCTCCTATAATTCACCCCTCCACTTT; CDR3 protein: CASSIQAGGSYNSPLHF
clone size: large; J gene: TRBJ2-1; CDR3 length: 17; V gene: TRBV11-3; D gene: TRBD1; CDR3 DNA: TGTGCCAGCAGCCGGCCCTCCGGGACAGGGCCCTTGGATGAGCAGTTCTTC; CDR3 protein: CASSRPSGTGPLDEQFF
clone size: -; J gene: TRBJ2-5; CDR3 length: 15; V gene: TRBV28; D gene: -; CDR3 DNA: TGTGCCAGCAGCAGTCGGGACCGCCAATCGGTGACCCAGTACTTC; CDR3 protein: CASSSRDRQSVTQYF
clone size: -; J gene: TRBJ1-1; CDR3 length: 18; V gene: TRBV19; D gene: -; CDR3 DNA: TGTGCCAGTAGTAGGCTGTTGGGCATGCAGAACCTGAACACTGAAGCTTTCTTT; CDR3 protein: CASSRLLGMQNLNTEAFF
clone size: -; J gene: TRBJ2-1; CDR3 length: 17; V gene: TRBV28; D gene: TRBD2; CDR3 DNA: TGTGCCAGCAGCATGACTAGCGGGGGGGTTTTGCACAATGAGCAGTTCTTC; CDR3 protein: CASSMTSGGVLHNEQFF
clone size: -; J gene: TRBJ2-2; CDR3 length: 16; V gene: TRBV9; D gene: -; CDR3 DNA: TGTGCCAGCAGCGCCGGGGTAGCGGCCCACACCGGGGAGCTGTTTTTT; CDR3 protein: CASSAGVAAHTGELFF
clone size: -; J gene: TRBJ1-1; CDR3 length: 13; V gene: TRBV6-8; D gene: TRBD1; CDR3 DNA: TGTGCCAGCAGTCCCAGGGGGGGTGGTGAAGCTTTCTTT; CDR3 protein: CASSPRGGGEAFF
clone size: -; J gene: TRBJ2-5; CDR3 length: 15; V gene: TRBV11-3; D gene: TRBD1; CDR3 DNA: TGTGCCAGCAGCTTAGGGACAGGGGGCCCAGAGACCCAGTACTTC; CDR3 protein: CASSLGTGGPETQYF
clone size: few; J gene: TRBJ1-6; CDR3 length: 15; V gene: TRBV19; D gene: -; CDR3 DNA: TGTGCCAGTAGTAGCCGGACACGCGGGGCTTCACCCCTCCACTTT; CDR3 protein: CASSSRTRGASPLHF
clone size: medium-sized; J gene: TRBJ2-5; CDR3 length: 18; V gene: TRBV11-3; D gene: TRBD2; CDR3 DNA: TGTGCCAGCAGCTTGGAAGCGTTAGCGGGGGGGGAAATCGAGACCCAGTACTTC; CDR3 protein: CASSLEALAGGEIETQYF
clone size: -; J gene: TRBJ2-3; CDR3 length: 17; V gene: TRBV18; D gene: TRBD2; CDR3 DNA: TGTGCCAGCTCACCACAATCCCGGGGTAGCGGGGAAGATACGCAGTATTTT; CDR3 protein: CASSPQSRGSGEDTQYF
clone size: -; J gene: TRBJ2-6; CDR3 length: 15; V gene: TRBV19; D gene: -; CDR3 DNA: TGTGCCAGTCTGGGGCCCCTGTCTGGGGCCAACGTCCTGACTTTC; CDR3 protein: CASLGPLSGANVLTF
clone size: medium-sized; J gene: TRBJ2-1; CDR3 length: 17; V gene: TRBV28; D gene: TRBD2; CDR3 DNA: TGTGCCAGCAGTTTAGAGTACCTAGCGGGGGAGAATAATGAGCAGTTCTTC; CDR3 protein: CASSLEYLAGENNEQFF
clone size: -; J gene: TRBJ2-7; CDR3 length: 12; V gene: TRBV14; D gene: -; CDR3 DNA: TGTGCCAGCAGTCCCATACCCTACGAGCAGTACTTC; CDR3 protein: CASSPIPYEQYF
clone size: medium-sized; J gene: TRBJ1-5; CDR3 length: 17; V gene: TRBV12-2; D gene: -; CDR3 DNA: TGTGCAAGTCGCCGACCAGTCCTTAAGGGGGGAAATCAGCCCCAGCATTTT; CDR3 protein: CASRRPVLKGGNQPQHF
clone size: -; J gene: TRBJ1-5; CDR3 length: 13; V gene: TRBV6-8; D gene: -; CDR3 DNA: TGTGCCAGCAGCTACTCCCCTTATCAGCCCCAGCATTTT; CDR3 protein: CASSYSPYQPQHF
clone size: -; J gene: TRBJ1-5; CDR3 length: 17; V gene: TRBV15; D gene: -; CDR3 DNA: TGTGCCACCAGCAGAGACTCATCCTCCGTGACCGATCAGCCCCAGCATTTT; CDR3 protein: CATSRDSSSVTDQPQHF
clone size: few; J gene: TRBJ1-1; CDR3 length: 14; V gene: TRBV6-8; D gene: TRBD1; CDR3 DNA: TGTGCCAGCAGTGAGACAGGGATCGGGGCTGAAGCTTTCTTT; CDR3 protein: CASSETGIGAEAFF
clone size: few; J gene: TRBJ2-7; CDR3 length: 14; V gene: TRBV9; D gene: TRBD2; CDR3 DNA: TGTGCCAGCAGCGTAGGGACTAGAGTCCACGAGCAGTACTTC; CDR3 protein: CASSVGTRVHEQYF